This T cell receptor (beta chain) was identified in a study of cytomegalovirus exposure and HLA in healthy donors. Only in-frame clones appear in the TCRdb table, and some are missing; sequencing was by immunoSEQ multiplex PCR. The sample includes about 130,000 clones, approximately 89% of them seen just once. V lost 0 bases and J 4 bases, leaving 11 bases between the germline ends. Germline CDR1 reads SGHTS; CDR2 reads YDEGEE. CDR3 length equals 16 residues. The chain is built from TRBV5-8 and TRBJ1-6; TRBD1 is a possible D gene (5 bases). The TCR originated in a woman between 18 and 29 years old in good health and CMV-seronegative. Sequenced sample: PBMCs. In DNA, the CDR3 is TGTGCCAGCAGCTTGGAGGCAGGGCTATATAATTCACCCCTCCACTTT. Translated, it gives CASSLEAGLYNSPLHF.